A selection of T cell receptor beta chains follows, all from one sample in a study of shared clonotypes between healthy human individuals. This table comes from immunoSEQ multiplex PCR, and its TCRdb copy is limited to in-frame clones, with some not included. Altogether a few million clones are present, approximately 94% being singletons, with the ten largest covering about 0.13%. Sequenced sample: naive CD4+ T cells sorted from blood. The receptors shown here come from a young man in good health. CDR3s leave out the opening cysteine and the closing phenylalanine or tryptophan.

ASSSHTAGNTIY	TRBV28	TRBJ1-3
ASSLAGSAEQY	TRBV7-2	TRBJ2-7
ASSQEASSYEQY	TRBV4-3	TRBJ2-7
SASSGFEQY	TRBV20-1	TRBJ2-7
ASSFLRLHEQY	TRBV7-2	TRBJ2-7
ASSEAMVTTDTQY	TRBV2	TRBJ2-3
ASSIRTGIYEQY	TRBV5-6	TRBJ2-7
ASSLEGFTGELF	TRBV7-9	TRBJ2-2
ASSRTTGGIYGYT	TRBV14	TRBJ1-2
ASSPSLAGGVGEQF	TRBV11-2	TRBJ2-1
ASRSTGTDTQY	TRBV6-5	TRBJ2-3
ASRSSGGGTQY	TRBV7-2	TRBJ2-3
ASSLDGGPGEKLF	TRBV7-2	TRBJ1-4
ASSIGYRGNYGYT	TRBV19	TRBJ1-2
ASSLQGGDTEAF	TRBV6-1	TRBJ1-1
ASSFGNRGETQY	TRBV5-1	TRBJ2-5
ATSRVKEYQETQY	TRBV15	TRBJ2-5
SVRGEWSQPQH	TRBV29-1	TRBJ1-5
AWSSARSGANVLT	TRBV30	TRBJ2-6
ASSLGTSGYT	TRBV7-9	TRBJ1-2
ASSLSGDQRPYEQY	TRBV5-6	TRBJ2-7
ASSNLRVSSSYEQY	TRBV21-1	TRBJ2-7
ASSDYNEQF	TRBV7-2	TRBJ2-1
ASSFGAGTLNTEAF	TRBV5-6	TRBJ1-1
ASIGTTHSNQPQH	TRBV19	TRBJ1-5
ASSLVGDRGRDEQY	TRBV7-9	TRBJ2-7
ASSLAGTSDGPQH	TRBV7-2	TRBJ1-5
ASSWDRFYGYT	TRBV6-1	TRBJ1-2
ASTSQQVQETQY	TRBV7-9	TRBJ2-5
ASSLDRGRYNEQF	TRBV5-8	TRBJ2-1
ASTRGADTQY	TRBV7-9	TRBJ2-3
ASSFGGGVYEQY	TRBV28	TRBJ2-7
ASSVSPSDVNPGELF	TRBV9	TRBJ2-2
SAGLQAGYEQY	TRBV29-1	TRBJ2-7
ASAAGLNTEAF	TRBV28	TRBJ1-1
ASSPPASGSNHEQF	TRBV18	TRBJ2-1
ASSLFSHNEQF	TRBV6-1	TRBJ2-1
ASSSAGPEETQY	TRBV5-1	TRBJ2-5
ASIPSGGYNEQF	TRBV25-1	TRBJ2-1
ASSEAGHGYT	TRBV6-1	TRBJ1-2
ASNGPYNSPLH	TRBV25-1	TRBJ1-6
ASSYSSGDTPYEQY	TRBV6-5	TRBJ2-7
ASSLTRLTANTGELF	TRBV7-9	TRBJ2-2
ASRQGFSGNTIY	TRBV19	TRBJ1-3
ASSLEAGAGSYEQY	TRBV5-1	TRBJ2-7